What follows are 27 T cell receptor beta chains derived from one specimen sequenced in a study of blood T cell repertoires in COVID-19. The table came from immunoSEQ multiplex PCR; TCRdb's copy has only in-frame clones and leaves some out. The sample lists 200,000 to 250,000 clones; 82% were seen once. Input material: PBMCs or T cells enriched from blood (not recorded which). The receptors come from a woman aged 60-75 years who had recovered from COVID-19.

CDR3 coding DNA: TGCGCCAGCAGCCACCCCGGGACAGGGGCCGGCTACACCTTC. Amino acids: CASSHPGTGAGYTF. The V gene is TRBV4-1, the J gene TRBJ1-2, with TRBD1 identical over 10 bases. The ends lost 3 bases at V and 8 bases at J; junction bases unmatched: 6. The CDR3 length is 14 residues. Germline CDR1 MGHRA, CDR2 YSYEKL.

The chain recombines TRBV7-2 with TRBJ2-5; 7 bases align to TRBD2. The CDR3 is 16 amino acids. The J segment lost 4 bases and the V segment lost 2 bases, leaving 10 bases of the junction unmatched. Per germline, CDR1 SGHTA and CDR2 FQGNSA. CDR3 nucleotide sequence: TGTGCCAGCAGCTTACGGGATGGGGCGGGGGTAGAGACCCAGTACTTC. Translated: CASSLRDGAGVETQYF.

V usage is TRBV29-1 and J usage is TRBJ1-2; 9 nucleotides line up with TRBD1. The CDR3 loop spans 13 amino acids. CDR1 is SQVTM, CDR2 ANQGSEA, per germline. V was clipped by 7 bases and J by 8 bases; unmatched bases: 11. The CDR3 nucleotides read TGCAGCGGTGGACCGGGACAGGGAGGAGGCTACACCTTC. Translation: CSGGPGQGGGYTF.

The chain carries TRBV11-2 and TRBJ2-5, with D possibly being TRBD1 (5 bases). Germline V lookup: CDR1 SGHAT, CDR2 FQNNGV. Trimming cost V 0 bases and J 3 bases, with 8 bases left between them. The CDR3 runs to 14 residues. CDR3 in DNA: TGTGCCAGCAGCTTAGATAGGGGTAAAGAGACCCAGTACTTC. Protein product: CASSLDRGKETQYF. Drawing the rest from reference TRBV11-2 and TRBJ2-5, the complete variable domain is EAGVAQSPRYKIIEKRQSVAFWCNPISGHATLYWYQQILGQGPKLLIQFQNNGVVDDSQLPKDRFSAERLKGVDSTLKIQPAKLEDSAVYLCASSLDRGKETQYFGPGTRLLVL.

The rearrangement links TRBV5-8 to TRBJ2-5; TRBD2 is a possible D gene (7 bases). There are 16 residues in the CDR3. Trimming took 4 bases from V and 2 from J, leaving 18 bases between them. Germline V gene sequence: CDR1 SGHTS, CDR2 YDEGEE. The CDR3, as DNA: TGTGCCAGCAGCCCGGAGGGGGGGCGGCGGCAAGAGACCCAGTACTTC. It specifies CASSPEGGRRQETQYF. Looking up the rest from reference TRBV5-8 and TRBJ2-5 gives the full variable domain: EAGVTQSPTHLIKTRGQQATLRCSPISGHTSVYWYQQALGLGLQFLLWYDEGEERNRGNFPPRFSGRQFPNYSSELNVNALELEDSALYLCASSPEGGRRQETQYFGPGTRLLVL.

The table lists this clone with a count of one. CDR3 coding DNA: TGTGCCAGCAGCGTTGGGACAGGGCTTTCAGATACGCAGTATTTT. The encoded protein is CASSVGTGLSDTQYF. This sequence joins TRBV9 and TRBJ2-3; the match to TRBD1 covers 9 bases. Germline V gives CDR1 SGDLS, CDR2 YYNGEE. V lost 2 bases, J lost 4 bases, and 5 bases stayed unmatched. The CDR3 loop spans 15 amino acids. The complete variable domain, with remaining parts taken from reference TRBV9 and TRBJ2-3, reads DSGVTQTPKHLITATGQRVTLRCSPRSGDLSVYWYQQSLDQGLQFLIQYYNGEERAKGNILERFSAQQFPDLHSELNLSSLELGDSALYFCASSVGTGLSDTQYFGPGTRLTVL.

The gene calls are TRBV7-9 and TRBJ1-3; possible D gene TRBD1, 5 bases. The CDR3 totals 15 residues. The germline gives CDR1 SEHNR, CDR2 FQNEAQ (reference sequence). Trimming took off 5 bases at V and 4 bases at J, with 15 bases between the two ends. CDR3: CASSPPEGKGNTIYF. In DNA form, the CDR3 reads TGTGCCAGCAGCCCCCCGGAGGGGAAAGGAAACACCATATATTTT.

This clone was recorded many times. The chain joins TRBV19 to TRBJ2-7; 10 nucleotides agree with TRBD2. V dropped 1 base and J dropped 5; count of bases not matched to a gene: 5. The V gene's germline CDR1 is LNHDA and CDR2 SQIVND (reference sequence). The CDR3 runs to 15 residues. The CDR3 nucleotides read TGTGCCAGTAGTATAGTCCCACTAGCGGGAAACGAGCAGTACTTC. Translation: CASSIVPLAGNEQYF.

The chain uses TRBV19 and TRBJ2-5; TRBD2 matches at 9 bases. The CDR3 length is 15 residues. V gave up 4 bases and J gave up 4 bases; unmatched junction bases: 7. The germline V gene has CDR1 LNHDA and CDR2 SQIVND (reference sequence). This chain's CDR3 is CASSKTAGGRETQYF. The CDR3 region has the DNA TGTGCCAGTAGTAAAACAGCGGGGGGCAGAGAGACCCAGTACTTC.

V usage is TRBV5-1 and J usage is TRBJ2-2, with D possibly being TRBD1 (6 bases). With 4 bases removed from V and 0 bases from J, the gap between germline ends came to 10 bases. The CDR3 sequence is 15 residues long. The germline CDR1 and CDR2 sequences are SGHRS and YFSETQ. CDR3 loop: CASSTGTTNTGELFF. The CDR3 DNA reads TGCGCCAGCAGCACCGGGACAACGAACACCGGGGAGCTGTTTTTT.

The chain carries TRBV9 and TRBJ2-2; D gene uncertain. Germline CDR1 SGDLS, CDR2 YYNGEE. The CDR3 contains 14 residues. Between the trimmed V and J ends, which lost 4 bases and 4 bases, there was a span of 11 bases. CDR3 DNA sequence: TGTGCCAGCAGCCCGCACCACGGCACCGGGGAGCTGTTTTTT. It translates to CASSPHHGTGELFF.

This clone was observed a few times. V is TRBV5-1 and J is TRBJ1-2, with unresolved D. Trimming removed 7 bases at V and 7 bases at J, with 20 bases between. The CDR3 extends over 14 amino acids. CDR1 and CDR2 from the germline V gene are SGHRS and YFSETQ. The CDR3 loop is CASSNRDSVSGYTF. The CDR3 nucleotides read TGCGCCAGCTCGAATAGAGACTCAGTCTCTGGCTACACCTTC.

V usage is TRBV7-2 and J usage is TRBJ1-3; D ambiguous. The CDR3 length is 14 residues. Deletions cut 1 base from V and 4 bases from J, with 8 bases between. Germline assignment: CDR1 SGHTA and CDR2 FQGNSA. CDR3 sequence (DNA): TGTGCCAGCAGCTTAGGAGGGCCCGGAAACACCATATATTTT. Translation gives CASSLGGPGNTIYF.

This clone was observed a handful of times. The V gene is TRBV3-1 (or the pseudogene TRBV3-2), the J gene TRBJ2-5, with 13 nucleotides matching TRBD2. CDR1 and CDR2 (germline): LGHDT, YNNKEL (reference sequence). This CDR3 contains 17 residues. The ends lost 0 bases at V and 5 bases at J; junction bases unmatched: 6. CDR3: CASSQDRGLAGAETQYF. Here the CDR3 DNA reads TGTGCCAGCAGCCAAGATCGCGGACTAGCGGGAGCTGAGACCCAGTACTTC.

This rearrangement joins TRBV11-1 to TRBJ2-2, with 9 nucleotides matching TRBD2. V trimming: 5 bases; J trimming: 1 base; junction bases outside the gene matches: 2. Germline loops: CDR1 SGHAT, CDR2 FQDESV (reference sequence). This CDR3 contains 15 residues. This CDR3 is CASSPLAGNTGELFF. DNA for the CDR3: TGTGCCAGCAGCCCACTAGCGGGGAACACCGGGGAGCTGTTTTTT.

This clone was counted once. This chain links TRBV6-5 with TRBJ2-4; TRBD2 is a possible D gene (7 bases). This CDR3 region has 15 residues. Germline CDR1 is MNHEY and CDR2 is SVGAGI. Trimming shortened V by 6 bases and J by 0 bases, and 12 bases separated the two germline ends. The CDR3 sequence is CASSTAGAAKNIQYF. DNA for the CDR3: TGTGCCAGCAGCACGGCGGGGGCAGCCAAAAACATTCAGTACTTC.

The V and J genes are TRBV2 and TRBJ2-5, with TRBD1 as a possible D gene (6 bases). Germline V gene sequence: CDR1 SNHLY, CDR2 FYNNEI. The CDR3 totals 14 residues. Trimming took off 8 bases at V and 5 bases at J, with 18 bases between the two ends. The CDR3 is CASGGQRGGETQYF. The CDR3 region has the DNA TGTGCCAGCGGGGGCCAACGAGGCGGGGAGACCCAGTACTTC.

The genes are TRBV6-4 and TRBJ2-3, with 13 positions matching TRBD2. Germline assignment: CDR1 MRHNA and CDR2 SNTAGT. The V gene end was trimmed by 4 bases and the J gene end by 6 bases; junction bases not matched to a gene: 7. This CDR3 has 16 amino acids. CDR3 in amino acids: CASSAILAGGPDTQYF. For the CDR3, the DNA is TGTGCCAGCAGTGCGATACTAGCGGGAGGGCCCGATACGCAGTATTTT.

This chain joins TRBV2 and TRBJ2-5, with 9 bases lining up with TRBD1. The CDR3 is 17 amino acids. Germline values: CDR1 SNHLY, CDR2 FYNNEI. With 6 bases clipped from V and 6 bases from J, the junction kept 17 bases outside the gene matches. The CDR3 reads CASSRAGFGDRVQTQYF. The CDR3 DNA is TGTGCCAGCAGCCGGGCGGGGTTTGGGGACAGGGTCCAGACCCAGTACTTC.

The chain uses TRBV11-2 and TRBJ2-3; maybe TRBD2 (6 bases). The V end lost 0 bases, the J end lost 6 bases, and 10 bases lay between the germline ends. The CDR3 has 14 residues. Germline V lookup: CDR1 SGHAT, CDR2 FQNNGV. CDR3 sequence: CASSLEGLADTQYF. Written as DNA, the CDR3 is TGTGCCAGCAGCTTAGAGGGGCTAGCGGATACGCAGTATTTT.

This clone was picked up many times. The V gene is TRBV3-1 (or the pseudogene TRBV3-2), the J gene TRBJ1-2; 11 bases fit TRBD1. Germline CDR1 is LGHDT and CDR2 is YNNKEL (reference sequence). V lost 5 bases and J lost 7; bases outside the gene matches: 9. This CDR3 contains 15 residues. CDR3 DNA: TGTGCCAGCAGCGGGACAGGGGGAGTCCCCGGTGGCTACACCTTC. This gives the protein CASSGTGGVPGGYTF.

The rearrangement joins TRBV6-4 to TRBJ2-3, with 13 bases matching TRBD2. Per germline, CDR1 MRHNA and CDR2 SNTAGT. The CDR3 sequence is 15 residues long. V shed 10 bases and J 6 bases; nucleotides not matched to a gene: 10. CDR3 bases: TGTGCCACCCGGCCTGGGACTAGCGGGGACGATACGCAGTATTTT. As protein: CATRPGTSGDDTQYF.

The rearrangement joins TRBV5-1 to TRBJ1-5, with 11 bases that match TRBD1. Per germline, CDR1 SGHRS and CDR2 YFSETQ. This CDR3 comprises 14 residues. The V segment lost 3 bases and the J segment 7 bases; nucleotides outside the gene matches: 3. The CDR3 spells CASSSGTGGQPQHF. CDR3 sequence (DNA): TGCGCCAGCAGCTCCGGGACAGGGGGGCAGCCCCAGCATTTT.

CDR3 protein: CASSQDRGLRSPLHF. The CDR3 bases are TGTGCCAGCAGCCAAGATCGAGGGCTACGGTCACCCCTCCACTTT. The chain has TRBV3-1 (or the pseudogene TRBV3-2) and TRBJ1-6; D is unclear. Germline V CDR1 and CDR2: LGHDT, YNNKEL (reference sequence). V was cut by 0 bases and J by 10 bases, with 13 bases left in between. This CDR3 contains 15 residues.

The chain couples TRBV13 to TRBJ2-5; perhaps TRBD2 as D (6 bases). With 3 bases removed from V and 5 bases from J, the gap between germline ends came to 7 bases. This CDR3 spans 12 amino acids. Germline loops: CDR1 PRHDT, CDR2 FYEKMQ (reference sequence). The CDR3 is CASSFRGETQYF. Here the CDR3 DNA reads TGTGCCAGCAGCTTTCGGGGGGAGACCCAGTACTTC.

This clone has a handful of counts. The CDR3 region has the DNA TGTGCCAGCAGCCCGCGGACTAGCGGTAGGAATGAGCAGTTCTTC. Amino acids: CASSPRTSGRNEQFF. The chain uses TRBV7-9 and TRBJ2-1, with 10 positions matching TRBD2. The CDR3 is 15 amino acids. Germline V gene lookup returns CDR1 SEHNR and CDR2 FQNEAQ (reference sequence). V shed 5 bases and J 7 bases; nucleotides not matched to a gene: 8.

This clone occurred a few times. The rearrangement uses TRBV10-3 and TRBJ1-3; TRBD1 is a possible D gene (6 bases). V shed 6 bases and J shed 8 bases, with 14 bases lying between them. This CDR3 is 13 amino acids long. Germline V lookup: CDR1 ENHRY, CDR2 SYGVKD. As DNA, the CDR3 is TGTGCCATCAGGGGATTACAGGGTCACACCATATATTTT. This encodes CAIRGLQGHTIYF.